A single sample gave rise to the 16 T cell receptor beta chains below, sequenced in a study of shared clonotypes between healthy human individuals. The method was immunoSEQ multiplex PCR; TCRdb's version includes in-frame clones alone and lacks a portion of them. The data show roughly 2,500,000 clones, 93% seen once. Sample: naive CD4+ T cells from PBMCs. This sample's subset: CD45RA+ positively selected. These receptors originate from a man in his late teens or twenties in good health. Some clones in this sample may be carry-over from other donors' samples.

The J gene is TRBJ2-1, the V gene TRBV2; D ambiguous. The CDR3 totals 12 residues. V shed 7 bases and J shed 12 bases, with 16 bases lying between them. CDR1 is SNHLY and CDR2 is FYNNEI in the germline V gene. This chain's CDR3 is CASTRIQPGQFF. In DNA, the CDR3 is TGTGCCAGCACAAGAATCCAGCCCGGGCAGTTCTTC.

The V call is TRBV4-1, the J call TRBJ1-5; D unresolved. CDR1 MGHRA and CDR2 YSYEKL come from the germline V gene. Trimming took off 1 base at V and 2 bases at J, with 9 bases between the two ends. This CDR3 is 15 amino acids long. Here the CDR3 reads CASSQAPWGNQPQHF. CDR3 nucleotide sequence: TGCGCCAGCAGCCAAGCCCCCTGGGGCAATCAGCCCCAGCATTTT.

The chain employs TRBV7-9 and TRBJ2-1; 8 bases fit TRBD2. CDR3 length equals 16 residues. Germline assignment: CDR1 SEHNR and CDR2 FQNEAQ (reference sequence). Trimming cost V 3 bases and J 3 bases; bases outside gene matches: 7. CDR3 nucleotides: TGTGCCAGCAGCTTCATCCTGGGACTAGTCTACAATGAGCAGTTCTTC. This codes for CASSFILGLVYNEQFF.

The chain has TRBV5-4 and TRBJ1-1, with unresolved D. Trimming pared 1 base from V and 1 base from J, leaving 8 bases between. The CDR3 spans 14 residues. The germline V gene has CDR1 SGHNT and CDR2 YYREEE (reference sequence). CDR3 residues: CASSLNIGNTEAFF. CDR3 DNA sequence: TGTGCCAGCAGCTTGAACATCGGGAACACTGAAGCTTTCTTT.

The chain employs TRBV25-1 and TRBJ2-4, with D unresolved. V was clipped by 5 bases and J by 0 bases, with 17 bases between them. The germline gives CDR1 MGHDK, CDR2 SYGVNS. The CDR3 is 17 amino acids. CDR3 bases: TGTGCCAGCAGTCTGTTTCCAGATAAACTAGCCAAAAACATTCAGTACTTC. Its translation is CASSLFPDKLAKNIQYF.

The chain recombines TRBV5-1 with TRBJ2-6; no reliable D call. The germline V gene has CDR1 SGHRS and CDR2 YFSETQ. The CDR3 sequence is 15 residues long. V lost 3 bases to trimming and J lost 4 bases, with 11 bases between them. Here the CDR3 reads CASSSLFTGANVLTF. CDR3 in DNA: TGCGCCAGCAGCTCCCTCTTTACGGGGGCCAACGTCCTGACTTTC.

V usage is TRBV2 and J usage is TRBJ2-2; 11 bases agree with TRBD2. Losses at the gene ends were 7 bases for V and 3 bases for J; bases not matched to a gene: 7. CDR1 SNHLY and CDR2 FYNNEI come from the germline V gene. The CDR3 runs to 16 residues. CDR3 in amino acids: CASKPRTSGYTGELFF. CDR3 DNA: TGTGCCAGCAAACCCCGGACTAGCGGGTACACCGGGGAGCTGTTTTTT.

The V and J genes are TRBV28 and TRBJ2-6; the match to TRBD1 covers 11 bases. CDR1 MDHEN and CDR2 SYDVKM come from the germline V gene. The CDR3 contains 18 residues. Trimming at V came to 7 bases and at J to 2 bases, leaving 10 bases not matched to a gene. The CDR3 protein is CASTQLGQGVPGANVLTF. CDR3 coding DNA: TGTGCCAGCACCCAGCTGGGACAGGGGGTCCCTGGGGCCAACGTCCTGACTTTC.

V gene TRBV7-2 combines with J gene TRBJ2-3; D unclear. Trimming removed 2 bases at V and 2 bases at J, with 11 bases between. The CDR3 covers 15 residues. CDR1 and CDR2 from the germline V gene are SGHTA and FQGNSA. The CDR3 DNA is TGTGCCAGCAGCTTAAATCGGCACCTCACAGATACGCAGTATTTT. It is translated as CASSLNRHLTDTQYF. Drawing the rest from reference TRBV7-2 and TRBJ2-3, the complete variable domain is GAGVSQSPSNKVTEKGKDVELRCDPISGHTALYWYRQSLGQGLEFLIYFQGNSAPDKSGLPSDRFSAERTGGSVSTLTIQRTQQEDSAVYLCASSLNRHLTDTQYFGPGTRLTVL.

The rearrangement joins TRBV7-9 to TRBJ1-3, with TRBD1 as a possible D gene (6 bases). Trimming pared 5 bases from V and 1 base from J, leaving 18 bases between. Germline V gives CDR1 SEHNR, CDR2 FQNEAQ (reference sequence). The CDR3 spans 17 residues. The CDR3 is CASSTRGGLSSGNTIYF. The CDR3 coding sequence is TGTGCCAGCAGCACAAGGGGGGGACTCTCATCTGGAAACACCATATATTTT.

The CDR3 DNA reads TGTGCCAGCAGTTCCTGGCCGATAGGGTACGAGCAGTTCTTC. As protein: CASSSWPIGYEQFF. The chain is built from TRBV6-5 and TRBJ2-1; D call uncertain. The CDR3 extends over 14 amino acids. The V end lost 4 bases, the J end lost 10 bases, and 17 bases lay between the germline ends. Germline CDR1 and CDR2: MNHEY and SVGAGI.

The rearrangement joins TRBV14 to TRBJ2-1, with a weak D call TRBD1 (6 bases). The length of the CDR3 is 18 residues. Germline CDR1 SGHDN, CDR2 FVKESK. V was shortened by 1 base and J by 1 base, with 17 bases between the two germline ends. In nucleotides, the CDR3 is TGTGCCAGCAGCCAAGGGACAGTGGGAAGACCTTCCTACAATGAGCAGTTCTTC. Its translation: CASSQGTVGRPSYNEQFF.

The chain joins TRBV6-5 to TRBJ2-5; possible D gene TRBD1, 5 bases. CDR1 MNHEY and CDR2 SVGAGI come from the germline V gene. The CDR3 has 15 amino acids. The V and J ends lost 2 bases and 5 bases respectively, with 15 bases between them. The CDR3 spells CASSYGGRVQETQYF. CDR3 in DNA: TGTGCCAGCAGTTACGGCGGCAGGGTGCAGGAGACCCAGTACTTC.

In DNA, the CDR3 is TGTGCCAGCAGCCCTGGACTAGCGGGAGTCACAGATACGCAGTATTTT. This sequence encodes CASSPGLAGVTDTQYF. The chain employs TRBV7-2 and TRBJ2-3, with TRBD2 matching 13 bases. V shed 5 bases, J shed 2 bases, and the junction held 4 bases outside the gene matches. The germline V gene encodes CDR1 SGHTA and CDR2 FQGNSA. The CDR3 is made up of 16 amino acids.

This chain joins TRBV6-6 and TRBJ1-2, with 7 bases matching TRBD1. Germline V gene sequence: CDR1 MNHNY, CDR2 SVGAGI (reference sequence). This CDR3 spans 16 amino acids. The junction had 7 bases not matched to a gene; V was cut back by 1 base and J by 2 bases. The CDR3 nucleotides are TGTGCCAGCAGTTACTGGAGGGACAGTGAAAACTATGGCTACACCTTC. It specifies CASSYWRDSENYGYTF.

The chain couples TRBV18 to TRBJ1-1; D is unresolved. The germline gives CDR1 KGHSH, CDR2 LQKENI. CDR3 size: 14 residues. V was clipped by 8 bases and J by 5 bases, with 18 bases between them. The chain's CDR3 is CASGVGPVETEAFF. CDR3 nucleotides: TGTGCCAGCGGGGTAGGCCCGGTCGAAACTGAAGCTTTCTTT.